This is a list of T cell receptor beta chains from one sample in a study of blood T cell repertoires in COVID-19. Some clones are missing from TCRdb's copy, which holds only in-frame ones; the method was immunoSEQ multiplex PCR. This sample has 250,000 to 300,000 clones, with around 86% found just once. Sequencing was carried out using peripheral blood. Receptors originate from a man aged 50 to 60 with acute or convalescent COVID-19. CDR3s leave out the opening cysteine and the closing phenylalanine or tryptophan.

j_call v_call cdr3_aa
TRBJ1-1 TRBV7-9 ASSLDSATEAF
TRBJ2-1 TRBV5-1 ASTMAGGSWNEQF
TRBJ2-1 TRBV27 ASSPGANEQF
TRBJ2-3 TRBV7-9 ASSFSPSFGTDTQY
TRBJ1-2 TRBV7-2 ASSQTGGTVYGYT
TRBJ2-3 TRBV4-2 ASSQYEGDTQY
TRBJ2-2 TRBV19 ASISQAFTGELF
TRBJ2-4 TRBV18 ASSPPFGTGSAKNIQY
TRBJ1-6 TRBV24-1 ATPTGVSNSPLH
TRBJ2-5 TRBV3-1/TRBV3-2 ASSHPGQQETQY
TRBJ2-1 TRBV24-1 ATSERSGGATEQF
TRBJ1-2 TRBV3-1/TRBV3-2 ASSQWHLDYGYT
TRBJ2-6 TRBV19 ASSISTGRAGANVLT
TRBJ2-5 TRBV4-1 ASSPRSGLGETQY
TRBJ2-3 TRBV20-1 SASSRGALTDTQY
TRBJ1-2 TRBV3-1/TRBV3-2 ASSPPGARGYGYT
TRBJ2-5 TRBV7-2 ASSLLGQGVGETQY
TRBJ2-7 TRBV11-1 ASSLAQGLVRYEQY
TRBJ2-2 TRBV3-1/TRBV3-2 ASSKPADWENTGELF
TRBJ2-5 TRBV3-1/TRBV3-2 ASSHVGTTYQETQY
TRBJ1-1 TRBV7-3 ASSLGSLGSGEAF
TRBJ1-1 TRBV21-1 ARQGRNTEAF
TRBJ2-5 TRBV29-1 SVNGGWRTQY
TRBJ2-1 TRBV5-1 ASSSRQTDYNEQF
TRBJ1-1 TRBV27 ASTQGVEAF
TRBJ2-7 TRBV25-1 ASSELGGGSEQY
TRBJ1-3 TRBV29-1 SVGDSGSGNTIY
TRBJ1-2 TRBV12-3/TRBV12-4 ASSPWGGGYT
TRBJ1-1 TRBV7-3 ASSFYSMEAF
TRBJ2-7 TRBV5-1 ATSLSGVDEQY
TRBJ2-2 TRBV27 ASSPELALAGELF
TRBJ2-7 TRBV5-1 ASSPQGAPYEQY
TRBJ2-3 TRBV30 AWGLAGGLDTQY
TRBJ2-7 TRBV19 ASSTTGTGYEQY
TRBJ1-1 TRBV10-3 VSRGSDTEAF
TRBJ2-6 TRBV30 AWSRTRTNSGANVLT
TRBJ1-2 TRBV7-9 ASSPRGQGSYGYT
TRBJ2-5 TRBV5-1 ASASEGRETQY
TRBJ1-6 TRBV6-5 ASSRQGKGSPLH
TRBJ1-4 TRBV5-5 ASSLGGAEKLF
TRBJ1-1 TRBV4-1 ASSRRADANTEAF
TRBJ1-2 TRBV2 ASSDRDYGYT
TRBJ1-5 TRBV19 ASSIERGPTEFSNQPQH